This is a list of T cell receptor beta chains from one sample in a study of T cells in Graves' hyperthyroidism and ophthalmopathy. TCRdb analysed the multiplex PCR reads with MiXCR anew, one entry per CDR3 protein. This table has roughly 740,000 distinct CDR3 sequences, about 15% appearing once. Sequencing was performed on blood. The receptors shown here come from a young man with Graves' hyperthyroidism. CDR3s include the opening cysteine and the closing phenylalanine or tryptophan. The order of the fields is D gene, clone size, J gene, V gene, CDR3 protein, CDR3 DNA. A D gene is named only where the DNA matches it firmly. The size field is filled for only some rows; it gives once, few, many or a size class.

D gene: TRBD1
clone size: many
J gene: TRBJ2-1
V gene: TRBV11-3
CDR3 protein: CASSARDRGEFGEQFF
CDR3 DNA: TGTGCCAGCAGCGCTCGGGACAGGGGGGAGTTCGGTGAGCAGTTCTTC

D gene: -
clone size: -
J gene: TRBJ2-1
V gene: TRBV12-3/TRBV12-4
CDR3 protein: CASKPLGSSYNEQFF
CDR3 DNA: TGTGCCAGCAAACCCCTTGGTAGCTCCTACAATGAGCAGTTCTTC

D gene: -
clone size: once
J gene: TRBJ2-7
V gene: TRBV6-2/TRBV6-3
CDR3 protein: CASSYTPALTSYEQYF
CDR3 DNA: TGTGCCAGCAGTTACACGCCAGCCTTGACCTCCTACGAGCAGTACTTC

D gene: -
clone size: -
J gene: TRBJ1-5
V gene: TRBV28
CDR3 protein: CASSSGLLNQPQHF
CDR3 DNA: TGTGCCAGCAGTTCAGGACTGTTGAATCAGCCCCAGCATTTT

D gene: -
clone size: -
J gene: TRBJ1-5
V gene: TRBV20-1
CDR3 protein: CSATRDSNQPQHF
CDR3 DNA: TGCAGTGCAACCAGGGATAGCAATCAGCCCCAGCATTTT

D gene: -
clone size: many
J gene: TRBJ2-4
V gene: TRBV7-9
CDR3 protein: CGWEAKNIQYF
CDR3 DNA: TGTGGATGGGAGGCCAAAAACATTCAGTACTTC

D gene: TRBD1
clone size: -
J gene: TRBJ1-5
V gene: TRBV27
CDR3 protein: CASSLTGAAQPQHF
CDR3 DNA: TGTGCCAGCAGTTTAACAGGGGCGGCTCAGCCCCAGCATTTT

D gene: TRBD1
clone size: many
J gene: TRBJ1-1
V gene: TRBV27
CDR3 protein: CASSGQGWNTEAFF
CDR3 DNA: TGTGCCAGCAGCGGACAGGGATGGAACACTGAAGCTTTCTTT

D gene: TRBD2
clone size: many
J gene: TRBJ2-3
V gene: TRBV27
CDR3 protein: CASTPSGGSPSTDTQYF
CDR3 DNA: TGTGCCAGCACTCCCAGCGGCGGGAGCCCTAGCACAGATACGCAGTATTTT

D gene: -
clone size: few
J gene: TRBJ2-2
V gene: TRBV5-1
CDR3 protein: CASSFDSPDRTTGELFF
CDR3 DNA: TGCGCCAGCAGCTTTGATTCCCCGGACAGAACCACCGGGGAGCTGTTTTTT

D gene: TRBD1
clone size: -
J gene: TRBJ1-5
V gene: TRBV18
CDR3 protein: CASSNTGDSNQPQHF
CDR3 DNA: TGTGCCAGCTCAAATACAGGGGATAGCAATCAGCCCCAGCATTTT

D gene: TRBD2
clone size: few
J gene: TRBJ2-2
V gene: TRBV6-1
CDR3 protein: CASRPGTSPSTGELFF
CDR3 DNA: TGTGCCAGCAGACCAGGGACTAGCCCCAGCACCGGGGAGCTGTTTTTT

D gene: TRBD2
clone size: -
J gene: TRBJ2-1
V gene: TRBV6-2/TRBV6-3
CDR3 protein: CASSYRVAGDNEQFF
CDR3 DNA: TGTGCCAGCAGTTACAGGGTAGCGGGAGACAATGAGCAGTTCTTC

D gene: TRBD1
clone size: many
J gene: TRBJ2-5
V gene: TRBV18
CDR3 protein: CASSPPGQPQETQYF
CDR3 DNA: TGTGCCAGCTCACCTCCGGGACAGCCTCAAGAGACCCAGTACTTC

D gene: -
clone size: many
J gene: TRBJ2-3
V gene: TRBV7-9
CDR3 protein: CASSSPSIGADTQYF
CDR3 DNA: TGTGCCAGCAGCTCACCGAGCATAGGCGCAGATACGCAGTATTTT

D gene: TRBD2
clone size: many
J gene: TRBJ2-1
V gene: TRBV27
CDR3 protein: CASSSTALAGDYNEQFF
CDR3 DNA: TGTGCCAGCAGTTCAACCGCACTAGCGGGCGACTACAATGAGCAGTTCTTC

D gene: -
clone size: many
J gene: TRBJ2-3
V gene: TRBV7-8
CDR3 protein: CASSSTATDTQYF
CDR3 DNA: TGTGCCAGCAGCTCGACAGCCACAGATACGCAGTATTTT

D gene: TRBD1
clone size: few
J gene: TRBJ1-1
V gene: TRBV18
CDR3 protein: CASSSNRGRLTEAFF
CDR3 DNA: TGTGCCAGCTCATCCAACAGGGGGCGGCTTACTGAAGCTTTCTTT

D gene: -
clone size: many
J gene: TRBJ2-5
V gene: TRBV7-9
CDR3 protein: CASSSYGAANQETQYF
CDR3 DNA: TGTGCCAGCAGCTCCTATGGCGCGGCGAACCAAGAGACCCAGTACTTC

D gene: -
clone size: -
J gene: TRBJ2-1
V gene: TRBV10-3
CDR3 protein: CAISRDKGFYNEQFF
CDR3 DNA: TGTGCCATCAGCCGGGACAAGGGATTCTACAATGAGCAGTTCTTC

D gene: -
clone size: -
J gene: TRBJ2-3
V gene: TRBV29-1
CDR3 protein: CSVGRAEGDTQYF
CDR3 DNA: TGCAGCGTTGGCAGGGCGGAAGGAGATACGCAGTATTTT

D gene: -
clone size: -
J gene: TRBJ2-2
V gene: TRBV24-1
CDR3 protein: CATSDAIGAGKNTGELFF
CDR3 DNA: TGTGCCACCAGTGATGCCATCGGGGCGGGGAAGAACACCGGGGAGCTGTTTTTT

D gene: TRBD1
clone size: few
J gene: TRBJ2-5
V gene: TRBV5-1
CDR3 protein: CASSRVGTGGAETQYF
CDR3 DNA: TGCGCCAGCAGCCGGGTCGGGACAGGGGGCGCGGAGACCCAGTACTTC

D gene: -
clone size: -
J gene: TRBJ2-1
V gene: TRBV19
CDR3 protein: CASSIGQEDEQFF
CDR3 DNA: TGTGCCAGTAGTATTGGGCAGGAGGATGAGCAGTTCTTC

D gene: TRBD2
clone size: many
J gene: TRBJ2-7
V gene: TRBV20-1
CDR3 protein: CSAKQAGSSYEQYF
CDR3 DNA: TGCAGTGCTAAACAAGCGGGGAGCTCCTACGAGCAGTACTTC

D gene: -
clone size: -
J gene: TRBJ2-1
V gene: TRBV7-3
CDR3 protein: CASSPISAGDNEQFF
CDR3 DNA: TGTGCCAGCAGCCCGATATCAGCTGGTGACAATGAGCAGTTCTTC

D gene: -
clone size: -
J gene: TRBJ2-2
V gene: TRBV5-1
CDR3 protein: CASSIRATGELFF
CDR3 DNA: TGCGCCAGCAGCATCCGGGCCACCGGGGAGCTGTTTTTT

D gene: -
clone size: -
J gene: TRBJ1-4
V gene: TRBV29-1
CDR3 protein: CSVSTWGAGEKLFF
CDR3 DNA: TGCAGCGTCTCGACCTGGGGGGCGGGTGAAAAACTGTTTTTT

D gene: -
clone size: few
J gene: TRBJ1-4
V gene: TRBV6-1
CDR3 protein: CASSNEMEKLFF
CDR3 DNA: TGTGCCAGCAGTAACGAGATGGAGAAACTGTTTTTT

D gene: -
clone size: few
J gene: TRBJ1-1
V gene: TRBV18
CDR3 protein: CASSPQADTEAFF
CDR3 DNA: TGTGCCAGCTCACCACAGGCGGACACTGAAGCTTTCTTT

D gene: -
clone size: many
J gene: TRBJ1-1
V gene: TRBV2
CDR3 protein: CASSAERNTEAFF
CDR3 DNA: TGTGCCAGCAGTGCAGAAAGGAACACTGAAGCTTTCTTT

D gene: -
clone size: -
J gene: TRBJ1-1
V gene: TRBV6-2/TRBV6-3
CDR3 protein: CASRGKGLNTEAFF
CDR3 DNA: TGTGCCAGCAGGGGGAAGGGCTTGAACACTGAAGCTTTCTTT

D gene: -
clone size: -
J gene: TRBJ1-5
V gene: TRBV5-4
CDR3 protein: CASRAIKFNQPQHF
CDR3 DNA: TGTGCCAGCAGGGCCATCAAGTTCAATCAGCCCCAGCATTTT

D gene: -
clone size: -
J gene: TRBJ1-1
V gene: TRBV28
CDR3 protein: CAANPGTAMNTEAFF
CDR3 DNA: TGTGCCGCTAACCCGGGGACGGCTATGAACACTGAAGCTTTCTTT

D gene: -
clone size: few
J gene: TRBJ2-3
V gene: TRBV6-1
CDR3 protein: CASAVQPSTDTQYF
CDR3 DNA: TGTGCCAGCGCCGTGCAGCCCAGCACAGATACGCAGTATTTT

D gene: -
clone size: many
J gene: TRBJ2-1
V gene: TRBV20-1
CDR3 protein: CSARDEPDGNNEQFF
CDR3 DNA: TGCAGTGCTAGAGATGAGCCGGACGGGAACAATGAGCAGTTCTTC

D gene: TRBD1
clone size: many
J gene: TRBJ2-2
V gene: TRBV30
CDR3 protein: CAWSRQGTGELFF
CDR3 DNA: TGTGCCTGGAGTCGACAGGGGACCGGGGAGCTGTTTTTT

D gene: TRBD2
clone size: many
J gene: TRBJ2-5
V gene: TRBV3-1
CDR3 protein: CASSQGTSGRGRETQYF
CDR3 DNA: TGTGCCAGCAGCCAAGGGACTAGCGGGAGAGGTAGGGAGACCCAGTACTTC

D gene: -
clone size: -
J gene: TRBJ1-4
V gene: TRBV4-1
CDR3 protein: CASSQERRGRVEKLFF
CDR3 DNA: TGCGCCAGCAGCCAAGAACGGAGGGGCAGGGTTGAAAAACTGTTTTTT

D gene: TRBD1
clone size: once
J gene: TRBJ1-4
V gene: TRBV2
CDR3 protein: CASTLRTGLEKLFF
CDR3 DNA: TGTGCCAGCACCCTTCGGACAGGCCTTGAAAAACTGTTTTTT

D gene: -
clone size: few
J gene: TRBJ1-1
V gene: TRBV6-1
CDR3 protein: CASSSAEAFF
CDR3 DNA: TGTGCCAGCAGTTCCGCTGAAGCTTTCTTT

D gene: -
clone size: many
J gene: TRBJ2-5
V gene: TRBV28
CDR3 protein: CASSFNLVGGQEETQYF
CDR3 DNA: TGTGCCAGCAGTTTTAACCTTGTCGGGGGGCAGGAGGAGACCCAGTACTTC

D gene: -
clone size: -
J gene: TRBJ2-5
V gene: TRBV19
CDR3 protein: CASSISEGRKRGTQYF
CDR3 DNA: TGTGCCAGTAGTATCAGCGAGGGACGTAAAAGGGGGACCCAGTACTTC

D gene: -
clone size: -
J gene: TRBJ2-5
V gene: TRBV10-1
CDR3 protein: CASLDYQETQYF
CDR3 DNA: TGCGCCAGCCTGGACTACCAAGAGACCCAGTACTTC

D gene: -
clone size: many
J gene: TRBJ2-3
V gene: TRBV12-3/TRBV12-4
CDR3 protein: CASSLNPRLLTTNPIRTDTQYF
CDR3 DNA: TGTGCCAGCAGTTTAAATCCGAGACTACTCACTACGAACCCAATTCGCACAGATACGCAGTATTTT

D gene: -
clone size: many
J gene: TRBJ2-3
V gene: TRBV7-2
CDR3 protein: CASSPQVQGTSTDTQYF
CDR3 DNA: TGTGCCAGCAGCCCTCAGGTACAGGGGACTAGCACAGATACGCAGTATTTT

D gene: -
clone size: few
J gene: TRBJ1-1
V gene: TRBV6-1
CDR3 protein: CASSEVRGATEAFF
CDR3 DNA: TGTGCCAGCAGTGAAGTCAGGGGAGCGACTGAAGCTTTCTTT

D gene: -
clone size: few
J gene: TRBJ1-2
V gene: TRBV12-3/TRBV12-4
CDR3 protein: CASSFNPGRGTLFHGYTF
CDR3 DNA: TGTGCCAGCAGTTTCAACCCAGGCCGGGGAACCCTATTTCATGGCTACACCTTC

D gene: -
clone size: many
J gene: TRBJ2-7
V gene: TRBV12-3/TRBV12-4
CDR3 protein: CASSPRQAEPYEQYF
CDR3 DNA: TGTGCCAGCAGCCCAAGACAGGCTGAACCCTACGAGCAGTACTTC

D gene: -
clone size: few
J gene: TRBJ1-4
V gene: TRBV28
CDR3 protein: CASSPQDGAREKLFF
CDR3 DNA: TGTGCCAGCAGTCCGCAAGACGGGGCCAGGGAAAAACTGTTTTTT

D gene: -
clone size: many
J gene: TRBJ2-7
V gene: TRBV20-1
CDR3 protein: CSAPDMYEQYF
CDR3 DNA: TGCAGTGCTCCGGACATGTACGAGCAGTACTTC

D gene: TRBD2
clone size: -
J gene: TRBJ2-5
V gene: TRBV20-1
CDR3 protein: CSAREIRASGQETQYF
CDR3 DNA: TGCAGTGCTAGAGAGATTCGGGCTAGCGGTCAAGAGACCCAGTACTTC